The rows below give T cell receptor beta chains drawn from one sample of a study of radiotherapy plus CTLA-4 blockade in lung cancer. Data came from immunoSEQ multiplex PCR; TCRdb stores just in-frame clones and leaves some out. The sample includes tens of thousands of clones, 85% to 90% of them seen just once. The material was peripheral blood, obtained from a patient treated with radiotherapy plus ipilimumab. Receptor source: a human donor with non-small cell lung cancer who had stable disease on radiotherapy plus ipilimumab. Each CDR3 is given with its conserved first and last residue. The order of the fields is D gene, clone size, J gene, V gene, CDR3 protein, CDR3 DNA. A D gene is named only where the DNA matches it firmly. Clone size is shown for a subset of rows, as once, few, many or a class of expanded clone.

>-|-|TRBJ1-1|TRBV29-1
CSVETLRTMNTEAFF
TGCAGCGTTGAAACCCTACGGACCATGAACACTGAAGCTTTCTTT
>-|once|TRBJ2-1|TRBV14
CASREGPNEQFF
TGTGCCAGCAGGGAAGGCCCAAATGAGCAGTTCTTC
>-|-|TRBJ2-3|TRBV7-3
CASSLTRDVSTDTQYF
TGTGCCAGCAGCTTAACGCGGGACGTTAGCACAGATACGCAGTATTTT
>-|-|TRBJ2-3|TRBV9
CASSVAPPAADTQYF
TGTGCCAGCAGCGTAGCCCCCCCAGCCGCAGATACGCAGTATTTT
>-|-|TRBJ1-2|TRBV28
CASKRGHGYTF
TGTGCCAGCAAGAGGGGACATGGCTACACCTTC
>-|-|TRBJ2-5|TRBV11-2
CASSAVLANQETQYF
TGTGCCAGCAGCGCGGTCCTAGCAAACCAAGAGACCCAGTACTTC
>-|medium-sized|TRBJ2-7|TRBV5-6
CASSLILDGYEQYF
TGTGCCAGCAGCCTCATCTTAGACGGCTACGAGCAGTACTTC
>-|-|TRBJ2-7|TRBV7-8
CASRWVGDEQYF
TGTGCCAGCAGATGGGTGGGGGACGAGCAGTACTTC
>-|-|TRBJ1-1|TRBV7-9
CASSLMNTEAFF
TGTGCCAGCAGTCTTATGAACACTGAAGCTTTCTTT
>-|-|TRBJ1-2|TRBV28
CASSLQGWGYTF
TGTGCCAGCAGTTTACAGGGCTGGGGCTACACCTTC
>-|-|TRBJ2-2|TRBV4-1
CASSQGSGPNTGELFF
TGCGCCAGCAGCCAAGGATCAGGGCCGAACACCGGGGAGCTGTTTTTT
>TRBD2|-|TRBJ2-1|TRBV11-2
CASRARLSGRALRNEQFF
TGTGCCAGCAGAGCCAGACTGAGCGGGAGGGCCCTCAGGAATGAGCAGTTCTTC
>-|-|TRBJ1-2|TRBV5-1
CASSFKTDYGYTF
TGCGCCAGCAGCTTTAAGACGGACTATGGCTACACCTTC
>-|medium-sized|TRBJ2-7|TRBV5-1
CASSLFNPGARYEQYF
TGCGCCAGCAGCTTGTTCAACCCCGGGGCCAGGTACGAGCAGTACTTC
>-|-|TRBJ2-7|TRBV6-6
CASRYGGAYEQYF
TGTGCCAGCAGGTACGGCGGGGCCTACGAGCAGTACTTC
>TRBD2|-|TRBJ2-3|TRBV6-5
CASSGGVRGTDTQYF
TGTGCCAGCTCGGGGGGGGTACGCGGCACAGATACGCAGTATTTT
>-|once|TRBJ1-2|TRBV27
CASSIGAQRRRGYTF
TGTGCCAGCAGTATAGGGGCCCAAAGGAGAAGAGGCTACACCTTC
>-|-|TRBJ1-1|TRBV27
CASRLGRLNTEAFF
TGTGCCAGCAGGCTAGGACGGTTGAACACTGAAGCTTTCTTT
>TRBD2|-|TRBJ2-1|TRBV7-6
CASRHGGNEQFF
TGTGCCAGCAGACACGGGGGGAATGAGCAGTTCTTC
>TRBD2|once|TRBJ2-1|TRBV5-1
CASSQRTSGRSYNEQFF
TGCGCCAGCAGCCAAAGGACTAGCGGGAGATCCTACAATGAGCAGTTCTTC
>-|few|TRBJ1-4|TRBV18
CASSPRGEKLFF
TGTGCCAGCTCACCCCGGGGGGAAAAACTGTTTTTT
>-|-|TRBJ2-7|TRBV28
CASSSTDRRAGEQYF
TGTGCCAGCAGTTCCACGGACAGGAGGGCCGGGGAGCAGTACTTC
>TRBD1|once|TRBJ1-1|TRBV28
CASPLRVGTGGFSGTEAFF
TGTGCCAGCCCCCTTAGGGTAGGGACAGGGGGGTTTTCCGGGACTGAAGCTTTCTTT
>TRBD1|-|TRBJ1-5|TRBV5-1
CASSRTGTGPQHF
TGCGCCAGCAGCCGGACAGGGACGGGGCCCCAGCATTTT
>TRBD2|once|TRBJ2-3|TRBV27
CASAWGERGGRLGNTQYF
TGTGCCAGTGCCTGGGGGGAGCGGGGGGGCAGGTTGGGGAATACGCAGTATTTT
>-|-|TRBJ2-1|TRBV5-1
CASSFSGGNNEQFF
TGCGCCAGCAGCTTTAGCGGAGGGAACAATGAGCAGTTCTTC
>TRBD1|-|TRBJ1-6|TRBV2
CAIDGQGALTPLHF
TGTGCCATCGACGGACAGGGGGCGCTTACACCCCTCCACTTT
>-|-|TRBJ1-5|TRBV6-4
CASSDSSGLPPGQPQHF
TGTGCCAGCAGTGACTCTTCAGGTTTACCCCCCGGTCAGCCCCAGCATTTT
>TRBD2|-|TRBJ2-1|TRBV27
CASSLVQGRRLAESSYNEQFF
TGTGCCAGCAGTTTAGTTCAGGGAAGAAGACTAGCGGAGAGCTCCTACAATGAGCAGTTCTTC
>-|-|TRBJ2-7|TRBV19
CASSIGGGSYEQYF
TGTGCCAGTAGTATAGGGGGAGGCTCCTACGAGCAGTACTTC
>-|-|TRBJ2-1|TRBV7-9
CASSLGHGDIGEQFF
TGTGCCAGCAGCCTGGGACACGGAGATATAGGGGAGCAGTTCTTC
>-|-|TRBJ2-2|TRBV27
CASSFREAGELFF
TGTGCCAGCAGTTTCAGGGAGGCCGGGGAGCTGTTTTTT
>-|-|TRBJ1-4|TRBV6-5
CASSYSVRGRNEKLFF
TGTGCCAGCAGTTACTCGGTGAGGGGACGGAATGAAAAACTGTTTTTT
>-|-|TRBJ1-2|TRBV2
CASSEALDPNYGYTF
TGTGCCAGCAGTGAAGCGCTTGACCCGAACTATGGCTACACCTTC
>-|-|TRBJ2-7|TRBV4-1
CASSPNLGPYEQYF
TGCGCCAGCAGCCCCAACTTGGGGCCCTACGAGCAGTACTTC
>-|few|TRBJ2-5|TRBV9
CASSVRQSETQYF
TGTGCCAGCAGCGTACGACAATCCGAGACCCAGTACTTC
>TRBD1|once|TRBJ2-2|TRBV6-5
CASKPAGGYTGELFF
TGTGCCAGCAAGCCCGCAGGGGGCTACACCGGGGAGCTGTTTTTT
>-|-|TRBJ2-1|TRBV28
CASSPGGAGRNEQFF
TGTGCCAGCAGCCCCGGTGGGGCGGGGCGCAATGAGCAGTTCTTC
>-|few|TRBJ1-6|TRBV7-2
CASSLSGGGNSPLHF
TGTGCCAGCAGCTTATCGGGCGGTGGGAATTCACCCCTCCACTTT
>-|once|TRBJ1-6|TRBV6-1
CASSAKTDSPLHF
TGTGCCAGCAGTGCTAAGACAGATTCACCCCTCCACTTT
>-|-|TRBJ2-7|TRBV7-9
CASSRGVLLGEQYF
TGTGCCAGCAGCAGGGGGGTCCTCCTTGGCGAGCAGTACTTC